Shown below are 16 T cell receptor beta chains from a single sample sequenced in a study of yellow fever vaccine responses in identical twins. TCRdb reprocessed the RT-PCR reads with MiXCR, giving one entry per CDR3 protein. Of approximately 16,000 distinct CDR3 sequences in the sample, around 83% are singletons; the top ten hold 1.8%. The sequences come from T cells from blood (PBMCs), unsorted or a sorted subset (not recorded which), collected before or after yellow fever vaccination (not recorded which). The source is a woman aged 18-30 years who received the yellow fever vaccine.

The chain joins TRBV12-3 or TRBV12-4 to TRBJ2-7, with D unclear. The CDR3 loop spans 13 amino acids. V lost 6 bases, J lost 4 bases, and 13 bases lay in between. CDR3 in amino acids: CASSRMLGYEQYF. CDR3 DNA: TGTGCCAGCAGCCGTATGCTCGGATACGAGCAGTACTTC.

The chain couples TRBV2 to TRBJ2-5; 9 bases map to TRBD1. V shed 6 bases and J 5 bases; nucleotides not matched to a gene: 7. Germline-derived CDR1 and CDR2 are SNHLY and FYNNEI. The CDR3 consists of 14 residues. Here the CDR3 reads CASRTGGSSETQYF. The CDR3 region has the DNA TGTGCCAGCAGGACAGGGGGTAGTTCGGAGACCCAGTACTTC.

In its sample, this clonotype was seen once. The rearrangement joins TRBV20-1 to TRBJ2-1; 8 bases map to TRBD1. Germline lookup yields CDR1 DFQATT and CDR2 SNEGSKA (reference sequence). Germline trimming cut 5 bases from V and 8 bases from J; bases unmatched to any gene: 8. This CDR3 region has 13 residues. The CDR3 nucleotides read TGCAGTGCTGGCAGGGGGCGTCGCGATGAGCAGTTCTTC. This encodes CSAGRGRRDEQFF.

The chain carries TRBV2 and TRBJ2-1, with 12 bases that match TRBD2. V gave up 7 bases and J gave up 9 bases; unmatched junction bases: 7. Germline CDR1 SNHLY, CDR2 FYNNEI. This CDR3 is 14 amino acids long. CDR3: CASITTSGGGEQFF. DNA for the CDR3: TGTGCCAGCATTACGACTAGCGGGGGTGGTGAGCAGTTCTTC.

The chain has TRBV12-3 or TRBV12-4 and TRBJ1-6; no clear D. The CDR3 is 14 residues long. Deletions cut 4 bases from V and 6 bases from J, with 10 bases between. CDR3 DNA: TGTGCCAGCAGTTCCCGGGAATCTAATTCACCCCTCCACTTT. Translating it yields CASSSRESNSPLHF.

The chain combines TRBV5-1 with TRBJ2-4; D is unclear. The CDR3 runs 15 residues. Trimming pared 5 bases from V and 0 bases from J, leaving 12 bases between. Germline lookup yields CDR1 SGHRS and CDR2 YFSETQ. The CDR3 spells CASRQDGIAKNIQYF. CDR3 bases: TGCGCCAGCAGGCAAGACGGAATAGCCAAAAACATTCAGTACTTC.

This clonotype was counted a single time. This chain connects TRBV5-6 to TRBJ2-7; no definite D call. From germline, CDR1 is SGHDT and CDR2 YYEEEE. CDR3 length: 11 residues. The ends were cut back, 3 bases at V and 8 bases at J, with 9 bases in the middle. CDR3 sequence: CASSSDDKQYF. In nucleotides, the CDR3 is TGTGCCAGCAGCTCGGACGACAAGCAGTACTTC.

The chain employs TRBV29-1 and TRBJ2-7; 7 bases align to TRBD2. Germline values: CDR1 SQVTM, CDR2 ANQGSEA. V shed 5 bases and J 2 bases; nucleotides not matched to a gene: 0. This CDR3 has 11 amino acids. The CDR3 DNA follows: TGCAGCGTTCGGGAGGCCTACGAGCAGTACTTC. Protein product: CSVREAYEQYF.

V is TRBV11-3 and J is TRBJ2-5; possibly TRBD2 for D (6 bases). The CDR3 extends over 16 amino acids. Germline lookup yields CDR1 SGHNT and CDR2 YENEEA. Between the trimmed V and J ends, which lost 1 base and 4 bases, there was a span of 16 bases. The CDR3 nucleotides are TGTGCCAGCAGCTTAGGGAGGGAAGTTCTCCGAGAGACCCAGTACTTC. Its protein product is CASSLGREVLRETQYF.

This clonotype was recorded a few times. The rearrangement uses TRBV7-6 and TRBJ2-3, with 9 bases lining up with TRBD2. The CDR3 loop spans 14 amino acids. The junction had 5 bases not matched to a gene; V was cut back by 6 bases and J by 4 bases. Germline V CDR1 and CDR2: SGHVS, FNYEAQ. CDR3 sequence (DNA): TGTGCCAGCAGTTTTATAGCGGGAGCAGATACGCAGTATTTT. Protein sequence: CASSFIAGADTQYF.

The chain recombines TRBV23-1 with TRBJ2-7, with TRBD1 identical over 7 bases. TRBV23-1 is assigned to the ORF class and has an uncertain function. The CDR3 has 12 amino acids. Losses at the gene ends were 8 bases for V and 5 bases for J; bases not matched to a gene: 6. CDR3 protein: CASANRGHEQYF. The DNA of the CDR3 is TGCGCCAGCGCAAACAGGGGCCACGAGCAGTACTTC.

V usage is TRBV15 and J usage is TRBJ1-4, with 8 bases lining up with TRBD1. The CDR3 is 14 amino acids. J was trimmed by 8 bases and V by 6 bases; bases with no gene match: 8. Germline CDR1 LNHNV, CDR2 YYDKDF (reference sequence). In DNA, the CDR3 is TGTGCCACCAGGGAAACAGGGGGGGGAGAAAAACTGTTTTTT. Protein: CATRETGGGEKLFF.

The DNA for the CDR3 is TGTGCCAGCAGGAAGGGGACAGGGGGCCGGAATCAGCCCCAGCATTTT. Translated, it gives CASRKGTGGRNQPQHF. The chain is built from TRBV12-3 or TRBV12-4 and TRBJ1-5; 12 positions match TRBD1. The CDR3 has 16 residues. J lost 4 bases, V lost 6 bases, and 7 bases had no gene match.

The chain carries TRBV7-2 and TRBJ2-5; D tentatively reads TRBD1 or TRBD2 (5 bases each). Germline V lookup: CDR1 SGHTA, CDR2 FQGNSA. With 5 bases removed from V and 4 bases from J, the gap between germline ends came to 8 bases. The CDR3 loop spans 12 amino acids. In DNA form, the CDR3 reads TGTGCCAGCAGCCGGGACGTAGAGACCCAGTACTTC. Its translation: CASSRDVETQYF.

V gene TRBV6-2 or TRBV6-3 combines with J gene TRBJ2-3; D might be TRBD2 (5 bases). Germline CDR1 reads MNHEY; CDR2 reads SVGEGT. The CDR3 is 14 amino acids. With 9 bases removed from V and 4 bases from J, the gap between germline ends came to 17 bases. The CDR3 protein is CASNYGAASDTQYF. DNA of the CDR3: TGTGCCAGTAACTACGGAGCGGCTTCAGATACGCAGTATTTT.

J is TRBJ2-7 and V is TRBV29-1, with no clear D. Trimming left V 4 bases short and J 0 bases short, with 4 bases between. The CDR3 totals 11 residues. CDR1 is SQVTM and CDR2 is ANQGSEA in the germline V gene. The CDR3 nucleotides are TGCAGCGTTGGGAGCTCCTACGAGCAGTACTTC. Translating gives CSVGSSYEQYF.